This T cell receptor beta chain was sequenced for a study of shared clonotypes between healthy human individuals (dated by TCRdb to 2019 to 2021). Regarding the research as a whole: The cohort included a few men and a couple of women between 18 and 49 years of age. Libraries were prepared and TCR repertoires were sequenced by different laboratories using diverse techniques, in order to increase sequencing depth and limit assay-specific biases. For each donor, CD4 naive and CD4 memory were each run on three plates, CD8 naive on two plates, and CD8 memory on one plate. Blood TCR repertoires of five healthy adults were deeply sequenced to estimate repertoire size and the extent of clonotype sharing between individuals. Per donor, leukapheresis produced somewhere between about 0.8 and 9 billion PBMCs. Findings and caveats that apply to the study as a whole: The small number of donors limited the genetic and exposure-history diversity represented. Estimated clonotype richness was generally larger for naive than for memory subsets. Sampling was restricted to blood, and TCR repertoires in tissues likely differ from the TCR repertoires found in blood. When several donors were compared, the shared fraction of clonotypes was roughly 4.8% for naive CD4, approximately 3.3% for naive CD8, 2.3% for memory CD4, and 0.4% for memory CD8. Even with the large sequencing depth, rarefaction of the sorted-subset datasets indicated that sequencing was incomplete. Compared with non-shared clonotypes, clonotypes shared by all four sorted-subset donors had higher generation probabilities. Based on pairwise subsampling, the degree of clonotype sharing among donors was expected to be affected by sequencing depth.

From its cysteine to its phenylalanine, the CDR3 spans 15 amino acids. The sequence is cut down to CDR3 DNA, 45 bases in frame from base 1. As encoded in the germline V gene, CDR1 is SGHTS while CDR2 is YDEGEE. TCR CDR3 regions were amplified from genomic DNA by multiplex PCR using the deep immunoSEQ assay. Extracted genomic DNA from each cell subset was distributed evenly across all wells of several immunoSEQ 96-well plates, and each plate was treated as a replicate. For sorted subsets, approximately 190 ng genomic DNA, equal to tens of thousands of T cell genomes, was loaded into each replicate PCR. Purified libraries were quantified with a Qubit 3.0 fluorometer, sized on a Bioanalyzer 2100, and re-quantified with the KAPA Library Quantification kit. Every immunoSEQ 96-well plate was sequenced on a separate single-read 150-cycle Illumina NextSeq 550 flow cell. From the authors' description of their analysis: Because only junctional sequences without quality scores were contained in the immunoSEQ output, filtering matching that applied to full-length reads could not be performed. Sequences were annotated with PyIR, a Python wrapper for IgBLAST v1.9, and V/J genes and CDR3 were assigned using IMGT germline references. Reads with weak V/J assignments (E-value above 1e-6), missing CDR3, stop codons, out-of-frame junctions, or ambiguous translated residues were removed. V3J clonotypes were defined as sequences sharing an identical inferred V gene, J gene, and CDR3 amino acid sequence. To compute the percentage overlap between repertoires, the number of shared unique clonotypes was divided by the size of the smaller repertoire. Three approaches were used to assess repertoire richness: RTK rarefaction, the Chao1 estimator, and Recon v2.1 estimates of unobserved clonotypes. Generation probabilities were computed with OLGA for all TCRbeta clonotypes obtained by the gDNA method from several donors. TCRdb retrieved this table from immuneACCESS and kept in-frame rearrangements only. Not all clones are present; in checked studies, unresolved V genes account for under half, and no reason is known for the remainder. That table is the source of V, J and clone size, and D and trimming were worked out from the DNA. Present in this sample are around 1,000,000 clones, approximately 80% of which were seen just once. The ten largest clones add up to over 0.8% of the sample.

The donors were healthy, HIV-negative adults with no recently reported acute infections or vaccinations. Only Caucasian adults living in Nashville, Tennessee, USA were represented among the donors. CD4+ T cells were enriched by magnetic negative selection; naive cells were then positively selected on CD45RA, and the negative fraction formed the memory subset. Blood was collected by leukapheresis, and PBMCs were isolated by Ficoll-Histopaque density gradient centrifugation and then cryopreserved in liquid nitrogen vapor phase. Analytical flow cytometry was used to check the purity and quantity of every magnetically sorted T cell population. Genomic DNA was isolated from every sorted fraction and measured by UV absorbance on a Nanodrop 2000c. Of note for this clone: This receptor's antigen is unknown. At one boundary the junction diverges from the germline segment, which might be a read error.

This TCR derives from a man aged 18 to 29 in good health. Some clones in this sample may be carry-over from other donors' samples. Here the chain combines TRBV5-8 and TRBJ2-1; TRBD1 aligns with 10 central bases. Sequenced sample: memory CD4+ T cells from PBMCs. The cell subset or site label of this sample denotes: CD45RA-negative fraction. The sequenced DNA: TGTGCCAGCAGCTTATCCGGGACAGGGGACAATGGGCAGTTCTTC. Protein translation: CASSLSGTGDNGQFF. Supplemented by the reference TRBV5-8 and TRBJ2-1 proteins around the CDR3, the complete variable domain is EAGVTQSPTHLIKTRGQQATLRCSPISGHTSVYWYQQALGLGLQFLLWYDEGEERNRGNFPPRFSGRQFPNYSSELNVNALELEDSALYLCASSLSGTGDNGQFFGPGTRLTVL.